The rows below give T cell receptor beta chains drawn from one sample of a study of cytomegalovirus exposure and HLA in healthy donors. The assay was immunoSEQ multiplex PCR, and TCRdb's table has in-frame clones only and misses some. The sample comprises roughly 160,000 clones, roughly 80% of which are singletons, and about 10% rests with the top ten. Input material: PBMCs. The receptors originated from a man aged 45-65 years in good health and CMV-seropositive. Each CDR3 is given with its conserved first and last residue. The D gene is left open where the match is weak. Only part of the rows carry a size: once, few, many, or a class if the clone is expanded.

v_call: TRBV19
j_call: TRBJ2-7
clone_size: .
d_call: TRBD2
cdr3_aa: CASSIAGGPREKYF
cdr3_nt: TGTGCCAGTAGTATTGCGGGAGGGCCTCGGGAGAAGTACTTC

v_call: TRBV20-1
j_call: TRBJ2-7
clone_size: once
d_call: .
cdr3_aa: CSAEDYEQYF
cdr3_nt: TGCAGTGCCGAGGACTACGAGCAGTACTTC

v_call: TRBV7-9
j_call: TRBJ1-2
clone_size: .
d_call: TRBD1
cdr3_aa: CASSLREGGSDGYTF
cdr3_nt: TGTGCCAGCAGCTTACGAGAAGGGGGCAGTGATGGCTACACCTTC

v_call: TRBV19
j_call: TRBJ2-7
clone_size: .
d_call: .
cdr3_aa: CASSTQENSWRDEQYF
cdr3_nt: TGTGCCAGTAGTACCCAAGAGAACAGCTGGAGGGACGAGCAGTACTTC

v_call: TRBV7-9
j_call: TRBJ2-3
clone_size: .
d_call: .
cdr3_aa: CASSVQGWGTDTQYF
cdr3_nt: TGTGCCAGCAGCGTCCAGGGATGGGGCACAGATACGCAGTATTTT

v_call: TRBV4-3
j_call: TRBJ2-7
clone_size: .
d_call: TRBD1
cdr3_aa: CASSQGGTGDYEQYF
cdr3_nt: TGCGCCAGCAGCCAAGGAGGGACAGGGGACTACGAGCAGTACTTC

v_call: TRBV2
j_call: TRBJ1-2
clone_size: .
d_call: .
cdr3_aa: CASSEQGKDYGYTF
cdr3_nt: TGTGCCAGCAGTGAACAGGGGAAGGACTATGGCTACACCTTC

v_call: TRBV7-2
j_call: TRBJ1-6
clone_size: .
d_call: .
cdr3_aa: CASSLPLDSSYNSPLHF
cdr3_nt: TGTGCCAGCAGCTTACCCCTGGACAGCTCCTATAATTCACCCCTCCACTTT

v_call: TRBV7-9
j_call: TRBJ2-1
clone_size: many
d_call: TRBD1
cdr3_aa: CASRGTGREQFF
cdr3_nt: TGTGCCAGCAGGGGGACAGGACGGGAGCAGTTCTTC

v_call: TRBV19
j_call: TRBJ1-4
clone_size: .
d_call: .
cdr3_aa: CASSASGVINEKLFF
cdr3_nt: TGTGCCAGTAGTGCCTCCGGGGTCATTAATGAAAAACTGTTTTTT

v_call: TRBV5-4
j_call: TRBJ2-2
clone_size: .
d_call: TRBD2
cdr3_aa: CASTIPGLAAAGELFF
cdr3_nt: TGTGCCAGCACCATCCCGGGACTAGCGGCTGCTGGGGAGCTGTTTTTT

v_call: TRBV25-1
j_call: TRBJ2-3
clone_size: .
d_call: .
cdr3_aa: CASSDGGSTDTQYF
cdr3_nt: TGTGCCAGCAGTGACGGCGGGAGCACAGATACGCAGTATTTT

v_call: TRBV7-9
j_call: TRBJ1-1
clone_size: .
d_call: .
cdr3_aa: CASSLGWGGRLMNTEAFF
cdr3_nt: TGTGCCAGCAGCTTAGGGTGGGGGGGTAGACTCATGAACACTGAAGCTTTCTTT

v_call: TRBV7-9
j_call: TRBJ1-1
clone_size: .
d_call: .
cdr3_aa: CSSSGDTEAFF
cdr3_nt: TGTTCCAGCAGCGGAGATACTGAAGCTTTCTTT

v_call: TRBV2
j_call: TRBJ2-1
clone_size: once
d_call: .
cdr3_aa: CASGLAFYNEQFF
cdr3_nt: TGTGCCAGCGGGCTAGCGTTCTACAATGAGCAGTTCTTC

v_call: TRBV2
j_call: TRBJ1-5
clone_size: .
d_call: .
cdr3_aa: CASSEGLRSNQPQHF
cdr3_nt: TGTGCCAGCAGTGAGGGACTGAGGAGCAATCAGCCCCAGCATTTT

v_call: TRBV10-3
j_call: TRBJ2-7
clone_size: .
d_call: TRBD1
cdr3_aa: CAISGTGGAVGEDEQYF
cdr3_nt: TGTGCCATCAGTGGGACAGGGGGAGCCGTCGGAGAGGACGAGCAGTACTTC

v_call: TRBV19
j_call: TRBJ1-3
clone_size: .
d_call: .
cdr3_aa: CATKDRPRGNTIYF
cdr3_nt: TGTGCCACTAAGGACAGACCGAGAGGAAACACCATATATTTT

v_call: TRBV4-3
j_call: TRBJ2-3
clone_size: .
d_call: TRBD2
cdr3_aa: CASSPNGPSGGFTDTQYF
cdr3_nt: TGCGCCAGCAGCCCAAATGGACCTAGCGGGGGTTTCACAGATACGCAGTATTTT

v_call: TRBV10-3
j_call: TRBJ2-7
clone_size: .
d_call: TRBD1
cdr3_aa: CAISESSGQYYEQYF
cdr3_nt: TGTGCCATCAGTGAGTCATCGGGACAGTACTACGAGCAGTACTTC

v_call: TRBV4-2
j_call: TRBJ1-3
clone_size: .
d_call: .
cdr3_aa: CASSQDRQGGTGNTIYF
cdr3_nt: TGTGCCAGCAGCCAAGATAGGCAGGGAGGAACGGGAAACACCATATATTTT

v_call: TRBV5-6
j_call: TRBJ1-1
clone_size: .
d_call: .
cdr3_aa: CASSLYRGTVNTEAFF
cdr3_nt: TGTGCCAGCAGCTTGTATCGGGGAACGGTGAACACTGAAGCTTTCTTT

v_call: TRBV19
j_call: TRBJ1-5
clone_size: .
d_call: .
cdr3_aa: CASSIDRTGRQPQHF
cdr3_nt: TGTGCCAGTAGTATAGATAGAACAGGGCGGCAGCCCCAGCATTTT

v_call: TRBV7-9
j_call: TRBJ2-7
clone_size: .
d_call: .
cdr3_aa: CASSLITTSYEQYF
cdr3_nt: TGTGCCAGCAGCTTAATTACTACCTCCTACGAGCAGTACTTC

v_call: TRBV14
j_call: TRBJ2-7
clone_size: .
d_call: TRBD2
cdr3_aa: CASSQNSGTSMHEQYF
cdr3_nt: TGTGCCAGCAGCCAGAACTCCGGGACTAGTATGCACGAGCAGTACTTC

v_call: TRBV5-1
j_call: TRBJ1-5
clone_size: .
d_call: TRBD1
cdr3_aa: CASSLGAGGGGQPQHF
cdr3_nt: TGCGCCAGCAGCTTGGGTGCAGGGGGCGGGGGTCAGCCCCAGCATTTT

v_call: TRBV27
j_call: TRBJ1-2
clone_size: .
d_call: .
cdr3_aa: CASSLNRVYGYTF
cdr3_nt: TGTGCCAGCAGTTTAAACAGGGTCTATGGCTACACCTTC

v_call: TRBV9
j_call: TRBJ2-1
clone_size: .
d_call: TRBD2
cdr3_aa: CASAAGGPYNEQFF
cdr3_nt: TGTGCCAGCGCAGCGGGAGGGCCTTACAATGAGCAGTTCTTC

v_call: TRBV2
j_call: TRBJ2-1
clone_size: .
d_call: .
cdr3_aa: CASAPTLYNEQFF
cdr3_nt: TGTGCCAGCGCTCCGACTTTATACAATGAGCAGTTCTTC

v_call: TRBV29-1
j_call: TRBJ1-5
clone_size: .
d_call: TRBD1
cdr3_aa: CSVGTGIGQPQHF
cdr3_nt: TGCAGCGTTGGGACAGGGATAGGTCAGCCCCAGCATTTT

v_call: TRBV19
j_call: TRBJ1-3
clone_size: .
d_call: .
cdr3_aa: CASHSDSPSYGNTIYF
cdr3_nt: TGTGCCAGCCACAGCGACAGCCCTTCTTATGGAAACACCATATATTTT

v_call: TRBV7-2
j_call: TRBJ2-5
clone_size: .
d_call: .
cdr3_aa: CASSLASRETQYF
cdr3_nt: TGTGCCAGCAGCTTAGCGTCTCGAGAGACCCAGTACTTC

v_call: TRBV7-9
j_call: TRBJ1-1
clone_size: .
d_call: .
cdr3_aa: CASSLDRARGTEAFF
cdr3_nt: TGTGCCAGCAGCTTAGACAGGGCTAGGGGCACTGAAGCTTTCTTT

v_call: TRBV15
j_call: TRBJ2-1
clone_size: once
d_call: TRBD1
cdr3_aa: CATSREGQGVYNEQFF
cdr3_nt: TGCGCCACCAGCAGAGAGGGGCAGGGGGTCTACAATGAGCAGTTCTTC

v_call: TRBV11-2
j_call: TRBJ2-2
clone_size: .
d_call: TRBD1
cdr3_aa: CASSLVSGQHTGELFF
cdr3_nt: TGTGCCAGCAGCTTAGTATCGGGACAGCATACCGGGGAGCTGTTTTTT

v_call: TRBV7-3
j_call: TRBJ2-3
clone_size: .
d_call: .
cdr3_aa: CASSLVFGDTQYF
cdr3_nt: TGTGCCAGCAGCTTAGTCTTCGGAGATACGCAGTATTTT

v_call: TRBV30
j_call: TRBJ2-1
clone_size: .
d_call: TRBD2
cdr3_aa: CAWSPREGYNEQFF
cdr3_nt: TGTGCCTGGAGTCCTCGGGAGGGATACAATGAGCAGTTCTTC

v_call: TRBV30
j_call: TRBJ2-3
clone_size: .
d_call: .
cdr3_aa: CAWGTQGFGDTQYF
cdr3_nt: TGTGCCTGGGGTACTCAGGGTTTTGGAGATACGCAGTATTTT

v_call: TRBV7-8
j_call: TRBJ1-5
clone_size: .
d_call: .
cdr3_aa: CASSESVGSNQPQHF
cdr3_nt: TGTGCCAGCAGCGAGTCAGTCGGGAGCAATCAGCCCCAGCATTTT

v_call: TRBV9
j_call: TRBJ2-7
clone_size: .
d_call: .
cdr3_aa: CASSVNPGSSYEQYF
cdr3_nt: TGTGCCAGCAGCGTAAATCCTGGTAGCTCCTACGAGCAGTACTTC

v_call: TRBV6-5
j_call: TRBJ2-7
clone_size: once
d_call: TRBD1
cdr3_aa: CASSYGTEPYEQYF
cdr3_nt: TGTGCCAGCAGTTACGGGACAGAACCTTACGAGCAGTACTTC

v_call: TRBV7-3
j_call: TRBJ2-7
clone_size: .
d_call: TRBD2
cdr3_aa: CASSLRGGVNKIFSYEQYF
cdr3_nt: TGTGCCAGCAGCTTAAGGGGGGGGGTCAACAAAATCTTCTCCTACGAGCAGTACTTC

v_call: TRBV5-8
j_call: TRBJ1-3
clone_size: .
d_call: .
cdr3_aa: CASSLEPGNTIYF
cdr3_nt: TGTGCCAGCAGCTTGGAGCCAGGAAACACCATATATTTT

v_call: TRBV5-1
j_call: TRBJ2-5
clone_size: once
d_call: .
cdr3_aa: CASSRQQEETQYF
cdr3_nt: TGCGCCAGCAGTAGACAGCAGGAAGAGACCCAGTACTTC

v_call: TRBV7-2
j_call: TRBJ1-4
clone_size: .
d_call: TRBD1
cdr3_aa: CASSFTGVNEKLFF
cdr3_nt: TGTGCCAGCAGCTTTACAGGGGTGAATGAAAAACTGTTTTTT

v_call: TRBV5-1
j_call: TRBJ2-3
clone_size: .
d_call: TRBD1
cdr3_aa: CASSRTGMVTDTQYF
cdr3_nt: TGCGCCAGCAGCAGGACAGGGATGGTCACAGATACGCAGTATTTT

v_call: TRBV30
j_call: TRBJ2-7
clone_size: .
d_call: .
cdr3_aa: CAWIRGASGEQYF
cdr3_nt: TGTGCCTGGATCAGGGGGGCTTCGGGCGAGCAGTACTTC

v_call: TRBV5-4
j_call: TRBJ1-1
clone_size: few
d_call: .
cdr3_aa: CASSLGENTEAFF
cdr3_nt: TGTGCCAGCAGCTTAGGGGAAAACACTGAAGCTTTCTTT

v_call: TRBV30
j_call: TRBJ2-5
clone_size: .
d_call: .
cdr3_aa: CAWRRSGVKTQYF
cdr3_nt: TGTGCCTGGAGGAGGTCCGGTGTAAAGACCCAGTACTTC

v_call: TRBV19
j_call: TRBJ2-2
clone_size: .
d_call: .
cdr3_aa: CASSTSHRGGTGELFF
cdr3_nt: TGTGCCAGTAGTACCTCTCACAGGGGAGGCACCGGGGAGCTGTTTTTT

v_call: TRBV7-2
j_call: TRBJ1-4
clone_size: .
d_call: .
cdr3_aa: CASSPTGRNEKLFF
cdr3_nt: TGTGCCAGCAGCCCGACAGGCCGGAATGAAAAACTGTTTTTT

v_call: TRBV4-2
j_call: TRBJ1-1
clone_size: .
d_call: .
cdr3_aa: CASSQESGLMNTEAFF
cdr3_nt: TGTGCCAGCAGCCAAGAATCCGGACTTATGAACACTGAAGCTTTCTTT

v_call: TRBV5-1
j_call: TRBJ1-6
clone_size: few
d_call: .
cdr3_aa: CASSLSRGNSPLHF
cdr3_nt: TGCGCCAGCAGCTTGAGTAGGGGGAACTCACCCCTCCACTTT

v_call: TRBV9
j_call: TRBJ1-2
clone_size: .
d_call: .
cdr3_aa: CASSVGQLYGYTF
cdr3_nt: TGTGCCAGCAGCGTAGGACAGCTCTATGGCTACACCTTC

v_call: TRBV27
j_call: TRBJ2-7
clone_size: .
d_call: TRBD1
cdr3_aa: CASNTGTGGEQYF
cdr3_nt: TGTGCCAGCAATACCGGGACAGGGGGCGAGCAGTACTTC